The 32 T cell receptor beta chains given below trace back to one sample, sequenced in a study of cytomegalovirus exposure and HLA in healthy donors. PCR primers comprised 60 Vbeta and 13 Jbeta primers. The method was immunoSEQ multiplex PCR; TCRdb's version includes in-frame clones alone and lacks a portion of them. The sample contains roughly 190,000 clones, more than 65% of which appear only once. The sequenced material came from PBMCs. Source of these receptors: a girl aged 10 to 17 in good health and CMV-seropositive.

This clone has just a few counts. The rearrangement links TRBV4-2 to TRBJ2-1, with 9 bases fitting TRBD1. The germline V gene has CDR1 LGHNA and CDR2 YNFKEQ. Losses at the gene ends were 3 bases for V and 5 bases for J; bases not matched to a gene: 11. This CDR3 has 17 residues. The CDR3 DNA follows: TGTGCCAGCAGCCATTCGGCCGGGACAGGGAACCACAATGAGCAGTTCTTC. Its protein is CASSHSAGTGNHNEQFF.

The V and J genes are TRBV11-2 and TRBJ2-3; D is unresolved. The V end was cut by 5 bases, the J end by 4 bases, with 10 bases between. The CDR3 runs 13 residues. Germline CDR1 is SGHAT and CDR2 is FQNNGV. The CDR3 coding sequence is TGTGCCAGCAGCCCTCGACACCCAGATACGCAGTATTTT. Amino acid sequence: CASSPRHPDTQYF.

The sample holds one count of this clone. The chain recombines TRBV4-3 with TRBJ2-1; 9 nucleotides agree with TRBD2. V lost 0 bases to trimming and J lost 10 bases; unmatched junction nucleotides: 7. Looked up from germline, CDR1 is LGHNA and CDR2 is YSLEER. The CDR3 has 15 amino acids. For the CDR3, the DNA is TGCGCCAGCAGCCAAGATCAGCGGGGGGCCATCGAGCAGTTCTTC. Translation: CASSQDQRGAIEQFF.

J is TRBJ2-3 and V is TRBV5-4; 9 nucleotides align to TRBD1. Unmatched junction bases numbered 4, after V lost 2 bases and J lost 0 bases. The CDR3 sequence is 16 residues long. Germline V lookup: CDR1 SGHNT, CDR2 YYREEE (reference sequence). Written as DNA, the CDR3 is TGTGCCAGCAGCTTAACAGGGGGCGTGAGCACAGATACGCAGTATTTT. It is translated as CASSLTGGVSTDTQYF.

The V and J genes are TRBV30 and TRBJ2-3; no clear D. The V gene's germline CDR1 is GTSNPN and CDR2 SVGIG (reference sequence). This CDR3 has 14 residues. The V end lost 1 base, the J end lost 2 bases, and 10 bases lay between the germline ends. Here the CDR3 DNA reads TGTGCCTGGAGTGCCCATCCACTCACAGATACGCAGTATTTT. Its protein product is CAWSAHPLTDTQYF. The full variable domain, completed using reference TRBV30 and TRBJ2-3, is SQTIHQWPATLVQPVGSPLSLECTVEGTSNPNLYWYRQAAGRGLQLLFYSVGIGQISSEVPQNLSASRPQDRQFILSSKKLLLSDSGFYLCAWSAHPLTDTQYFGPGTRLTVL.

This chain joins TRBV5-4 and TRBJ2-5; D is uncertain. The V end lost 5 bases, the J end lost 0 bases, and 8 bases lay between the germline ends. The CDR3 contains 13 residues. Germline V CDR1 and CDR2: SGHNT, YYREEE (reference sequence). The CDR3 DNA reads as TGTGCCAGCAGACCCGAGGACCAAGAGACCCAGTACTTC. Its translation: CASRPEDQETQYF. Supplemented by reference TRBV5-4 and TRBJ2-5, the full variable domain reads ETGVTQSPTHLIKTRGQQVTLRCSSQSGHNTVSWYQQALGQGPQFIFQYYREEENGRGNFPPRFSGLQFPNYSSELNVNALELDDSALYLCASRPEDQETQYFGPGTRLLVL.

Turning to this clone: The junction does not match germline at one end; this may be a read error. V usage is TRBV7-7 and J usage is TRBJ2-3; D ambiguous. The germline V gene has CDR1 SSHAT and CDR2 FNYEAQ (reference sequence). The CDR3 spans 13 residues. CDR3 sequence reads: CASSPASTDAQYF. CDR3 DNA: TGTGCCAGCAGCCCCGCGAGCACAGATGCGCAGTATTTT.

V and J are TRBV11-2 and TRBJ1-1, with TRBD1 matching 8 bases. Germline values: CDR1 SGHAT, CDR2 FQNNGV. The CDR3 runs to 13 residues. V shed 5 bases, J shed 6 bases, and the junction held 5 bases outside the gene matches. CDR3 nucleotides: TGTGCCAGCAGCCCCAGGGGGCGCGCTGAAGCTTTCTTT. Translating it yields CASSPRGRAEAFF.

This chain uses TRBV11-3 with TRBJ2-1; D possibly corresponds to TRBD1 (5 bases). CDR1 and CDR2 (germline): SGHNT, YENEEA. The V end was cut by 3 bases, the J end by 4 bases, with 10 bases between. The CDR3 extends over 14 amino acids. CDR3 DNA: TGTGCCAGCAGCTTGCGGCAGGGATACAATGAGCAGTTCTTC. It translates to CASSLRQGYNEQFF. Using reference TRBV11-3 and TRBJ2-1 for the parts outside the CDR3, the full variable domain is EAGVVQSPRYKIIEKKQPVAFWCNPISGHNTLYWYLQNLGQGPELLIRYENEEAVDDSQLPKDRFSAERLKGVDSTLKIQPAELGDSAVYLCASSLRQGYNEQFFGPGTRLTVL.

This clone has a handful of counts. V is TRBV7-8 and J is TRBJ1-6; no definite D call. From germline, CDR1 is SGHVS and CDR2 FQNEAQ. The CDR3 is 15 amino acids. V dropped 5 bases and J dropped 10 bases, with 18 bases sitting between them. The CDR3 coding sequence is TGTGCCAGCAGCCCGCATTCGGTGGTCCAATCACCCCTCCACTTT. Translating it yields CASSPHSVVQSPLHF.

The genes are TRBV19 and TRBJ2-2; D not resolved. Trimming removed 4 bases from V and 1 base from J, with 4 bases in between. The CDR3 runs to 13 residues. Per the germline V gene, CDR1 is LNHDA and CDR2 is SQIVND (reference sequence). Here the CDR3 DNA reads TGTGCCAGTAGTACTCGGAACACCGGGGAGCTGTTTTTT. Residues: CASSTRNTGELFF.

This clone appeared a single time. V is TRBV2 and J is TRBJ2-5; D might be TRBD2 (6 bases). The CDR3 runs to 13 residues. Trimming removed 6 bases at V and 4 bases at J, with 12 bases between. Germline lookup yields CDR1 SNHLY and CDR2 FYNNEI. CDR3 sequence: CASSREHLETQYF. The CDR3 DNA sequence: TGTGCCAGCAGCCGGGAGCACCTAGAGACCCAGTACTTC.

The table lists this clone with a few counts. The CDR3 loop is CASSLMTGSYNEQFF. The CDR3 coding sequence is TGCGCCAGCAGCCTAATGACGGGCTCCTACAATGAGCAGTTCTTC. This rearrangement joins TRBV5-1 to TRBJ2-1, with D unclear. The CDR3 is 15 residues long. From germline, CDR1 is SGHRS and CDR2 YFSETQ. V shed 4 bases and J shed 0 bases, with 11 bases lying between them.

The CDR3 bases are TGTGCCAGCAGCTTGCGAACGGGGGGGGCAGAGACCCAGTACTTC. Translated: CASSLRTGGAETQYF. The V and J genes are TRBV5-4 and TRBJ2-5; 8 bases match TRBD2. V dropped 1 base and J dropped 4; count of bases not matched to a gene: 6. Germline V gene sequence: CDR1 SGHNT, CDR2 YYREEE (reference sequence). The CDR3 consists of 15 residues.

The V call is TRBV2, the J call TRBJ1-4, with D unresolved. The CDR3 has 15 residues. With 6 bases removed from V and 4 bases from J, the gap between germline ends came to 15 bases. CDR1 is SNHLY, CDR2 FYNNEI, per germline. In nucleotides, the CDR3 is TGTGCCAGCAGCCGAACTACGGATTTTAATGAAAAACTGTTTTTT. It translates to CASSRTTDFNEKLFF.

The V and J genes are TRBV4-3 and TRBJ2-1; 14 bases match TRBD2. Germline trimming cut 2 bases from V and 8 bases from J; bases unmatched to any gene: 11. Per germline, CDR1 LGHNA and CDR2 YSLEER. This CDR3 contains 18 residues. This CDR3 reads CASSQQVGTSGGFYEQFF. The CDR3 nucleotides read TGCGCCAGCAGCCAACAAGTAGGGACTAGCGGGGGATTCTATGAGCAGTTCTTC.

The rearrangement links TRBV30 to TRBJ1-4; weak D call: TRBD1 (5 bases). CDR1 is GTSNPN and CDR2 is SVGIG in the germline V gene (reference sequence). The CDR3 covers 15 residues. The V gene lost 5 bases and the J gene lost 3 bases, with 16 bases spanning the gap. CDR3 in amino acids: CAWGPGLGANEKLFF. As DNA, the CDR3 is TGTGCCTGGGGCCCAGGCCTAGGGGCTAATGAAAAACTGTTTTTT.

This clone showed up just once. The CDR3 DNA sequence: TGTGCCAGTAACCGGGACAGGGGATATTCACCCCTCCACTTT. This sequence encodes CASNRDRGYSPLHF. This sequence joins TRBV2 and TRBJ1-6; 10 bases are shared with TRBD1. Per germline, CDR1 SNHLY and CDR2 FYNNEI. This CDR3 contains 14 residues. V shed 9 bases and J 8 bases; nucleotides not matched to a gene: 7.

The CDR3 nucleotides read TGCGCCAGCAGCTTAGAGCCGGGACAGATTCAGTACTTC. Protein: CASSLEPGQIQYF. This chain uses TRBV5-1 with TRBJ2-4; TRBD1 matches 7 bases. The CDR3 totals 13 residues. The trim removed 2 bases at V and 10 bases at J, leaving 6 bases unmatched. In germline, CDR1 is SGHRS, CDR2 YFSETQ.

This clone was recorded once. The chain carries TRBV5-4 and TRBJ2-1; 11 nucleotides align to TRBD2. Germline loops: CDR1 SGHNT, CDR2 YYREEE (reference sequence). This CDR3 is 18 amino acids long. V lost 0 bases and J lost 2; bases outside the gene matches: 7. The CDR3 sequence: CASSLGGASGGPYNEQFF. CDR3 coding DNA: TGTGCCAGCAGCTTGGGTGGGGCTAGCGGGGGGCCCTACAATGAGCAGTTCTTC.

The chain carries TRBV6-1 and TRBJ1-2; 8 bases agree with TRBD1. CDR1 and CDR2 (germline): MNHNS, SASEGT. Losses at the gene ends were 2 bases for V and 4 bases for J; bases not matched to a gene: 6. The CDR3 spans 15 residues. This CDR3 is CASSELLTGGYGYTF. DNA of the CDR3: TGTGCCAGCAGTGAACTCCTTACAGGGGGCTATGGCTACACCTTC.

A few counts support this clone. This chain connects TRBV6-5 to TRBJ1-4; maybe TRBD1 (5 bases). V lost 6 bases and J lost 2, with 13 bases in between. This CDR3 is 15 amino acids long. CDR1 and CDR2 (germline): MNHEY, SVGAGI. CDR3 protein: CASRTGGVTNEKLFF. In DNA form, the CDR3 reads TGTGCCAGCAGGACGGGGGGGGTTACTAATGAAAAACTGTTTTTT.

The chain carries TRBV7-6 and TRBJ2-5; D remains unclear. The V gene's germline CDR1 is SGHVS and CDR2 FNYEAQ. The CDR3 has 13 residues. The ends were cut back, 4 bases at V and 2 bases at J, with 8 bases in the middle. The CDR3 is CASSYGPQETQYF. In nucleotides, the CDR3 is TGTGCCAGCAGCTATGGGCCACAAGAGACCCAGTACTTC.

The chain combines TRBV5-1 with TRBJ2-2; D is possibly TRBD1 (6 bases). Germline V gene data show CDR1 as SGHRS and CDR2 as YFSETQ. This CDR3 has 17 amino acids. Trimming took off 2 bases at V and 1 base at J, with 15 bases between the two ends. CDR3 sequence reads: CASSFRSWTVNTGELFF. The CDR3 region has the DNA TGCGCCAGCAGCTTCCGTTCCTGGACAGTGAACACCGGGGAGCTGTTTTTT. Looking up the rest from reference TRBV5-1 and TRBJ2-2 gives the full variable domain: KAGVTQTPRYLIKTRGQQVTLSCSPISGHRSVSWYQQTPGQGLQFLFEYFSETQRNKGNFPGRFSGRQFSNSRSEMNVSTLELGDSALYLCASSFRSWTVNTGELFFGEGSRLTVL.

The chain carries TRBV25-1 and TRBJ2-5; 7 bases agree with TRBD1. The V and J ends lost 7 bases and 2 bases, in that order; junction bases with no gene match: 10. Germline V gene sequence: CDR1 MGHDK, CDR2 SYGVNS. This CDR3 has 15 residues. CDR3 DNA sequence: TGTGCCAGCAAACCCGGACAGGCCCTGCAAGAGACCCAGTACTTC. It is translated as CASKPGQALQETQYF.

This clone appeared a few times. This chain links TRBV10-2 with TRBJ1-4; 9 positions match TRBD1. The trim removed 2 bases at V and 5 bases at J, leaving 3 bases unmatched. The germline CDR1 and CDR2 sequences are WSHSY and SAAADI. The CDR3 loop spans 15 amino acids. The CDR3 nucleotides are TGCGCCAGCAGTGAGCCCGGGACAGGGAATGAAAAACTGTTTTTT. Amino acid sequence: CASSEPGTGNEKLFF.

The chain links TRBV2 to TRBJ2-3; D may be TRBD2 (6 bases). The germline V gene encodes CDR1 SNHLY and CDR2 FYNNEI. The CDR3 extends over 13 amino acids. The ends were cut back, 7 bases at V and 4 bases at J, with 12 bases in the middle. CDR3 in DNA: TGTGCCAGCACGGGGGTAGTCGCAGATACGCAGTATTTT. Protein: CASTGVVADTQYF.

The genes are TRBV9 and TRBJ2-1; the D gene is possibly TRBD2 (5 bases). V was shortened by 2 bases and J by 4 bases, with 13 bases between the two germline ends. Per germline, CDR1 SGDLS and CDR2 YYNGEE. This CDR3 contains 15 residues. The CDR3 is CASSVRDTEYNEQFF. CDR3 DNA sequence: TGTGCCAGCAGCGTCCGGGATACCGAGTACAATGAGCAGTTCTTC. Complete variable domain (other parts from reference TRBV9 and TRBJ2-1): DSGVTQTPKHLITATGQRVTLRCSPRSGDLSVYWYQQSLDQGLQFLIQYYNGEERAKGNILERFSAQQFPDLHSELNLSSLELGDSALYFCASSVRDTEYNEQFFGPGTRLTVL.

V is TRBV9 and J is TRBJ1-3, with D possibly matching TRBD1 (6 bases). V dropped 3 bases and J dropped 3 bases, with 13 bases sitting between them. Germline CDR1 and CDR2: SGDLS and YYNGEE. The CDR3 is 15 residues long. The CDR3 region is CASSALPDSGNTIYF. CDR3 in DNA: TGTGCCAGCAGCGCCCTCCCGGACAGTGGAAACACCATATATTTT.

The chain employs TRBV7-2 and TRBJ2-6; perhaps TRBD1 as D (6 bases). The germline V gene has CDR1 SGHTA and CDR2 FQGNSA. The V end lost 4 bases, the J end lost 0 bases, and 16 bases lay between the germline ends. This CDR3 is built from 18 residues. DNA for the CDR3: TGTGCCAGCAGCTCCTCCGGGACATTAATCTCTGGGGCCAACGTCCTGACTTTC. This codes for CASSSSGTLISGANVLTF.

This clone was observed a few times. This chain links TRBV19 with TRBJ2-4; 9 bases line up with TRBD2. Germline loops: CDR1 LNHDA, CDR2 SQIVND (reference sequence). CDR3 size: 21 residues. With 0 bases clipped from V and 0 bases from J, the junction kept 15 bases outside the gene matches. The CDR3 reads CASSIDVQRGDYRLAKNIQYF. The CDR3 DNA reads as TGTGCCAGTAGTATAGATGTCCAGCGGGGGGACTACAGACTAGCCAAAAACATTCAGTACTTC.

This clone was found once. The genes are TRBV6-4 and TRBJ2-1; D uncertain. V lost 5 bases, J lost 7 bases, and 12 bases lay in between. This CDR3 comprises 13 residues. Germline V gene data show CDR1 as MRHNA and CDR2 as SNTAGT. CDR3 loop: CASSSTRYNEQFF. DNA of the CDR3: TGTGCCAGCAGTAGTACGAGGTATAATGAGCAGTTCTTC.